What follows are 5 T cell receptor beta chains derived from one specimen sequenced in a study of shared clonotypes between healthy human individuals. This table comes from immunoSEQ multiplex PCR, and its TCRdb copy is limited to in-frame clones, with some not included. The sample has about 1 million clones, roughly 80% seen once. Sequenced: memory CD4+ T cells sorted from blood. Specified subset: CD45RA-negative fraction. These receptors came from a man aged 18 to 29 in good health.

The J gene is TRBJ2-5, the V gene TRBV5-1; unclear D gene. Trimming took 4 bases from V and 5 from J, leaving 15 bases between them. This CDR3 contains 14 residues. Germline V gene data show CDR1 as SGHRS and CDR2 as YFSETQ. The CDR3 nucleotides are TGCGCCAGCAGCCCCTCTAGTTACCCGGAGACCCAGTACTTC. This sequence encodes CASSPSSYPETQYF.

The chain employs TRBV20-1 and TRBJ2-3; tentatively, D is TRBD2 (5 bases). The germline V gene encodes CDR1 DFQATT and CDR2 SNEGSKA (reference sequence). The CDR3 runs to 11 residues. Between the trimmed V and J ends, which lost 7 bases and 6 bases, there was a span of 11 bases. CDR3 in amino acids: CSGGIGDTQYF. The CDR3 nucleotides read TGCAGTGGAGGGATCGGGGATACGCAGTATTTT.

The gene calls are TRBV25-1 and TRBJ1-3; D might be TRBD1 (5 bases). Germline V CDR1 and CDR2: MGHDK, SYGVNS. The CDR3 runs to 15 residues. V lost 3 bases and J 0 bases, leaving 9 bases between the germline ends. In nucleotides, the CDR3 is TGTGCCAGCAGTGAGACAGTTGTCTCTGGAAACACCATATATTTT. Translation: CASSETVVSGNTIYF.

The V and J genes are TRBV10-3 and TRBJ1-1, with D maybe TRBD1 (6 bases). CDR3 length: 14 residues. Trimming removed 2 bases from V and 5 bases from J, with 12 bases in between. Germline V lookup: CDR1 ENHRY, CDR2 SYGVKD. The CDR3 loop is CAISEMGGGTEAFF. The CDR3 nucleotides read TGTGCCATCAGTGAGATGGGGGGCGGGACTGAAGCTTTCTTT.

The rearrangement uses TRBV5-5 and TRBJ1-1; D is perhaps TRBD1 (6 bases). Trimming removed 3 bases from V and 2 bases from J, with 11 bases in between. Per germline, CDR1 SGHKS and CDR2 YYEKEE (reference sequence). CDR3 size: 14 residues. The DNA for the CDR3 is TGTGCCAGCAGCTGGAGGGACAAAAACACTGAAGCTTTCTTT. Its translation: CASSWRDKNTEAFF.